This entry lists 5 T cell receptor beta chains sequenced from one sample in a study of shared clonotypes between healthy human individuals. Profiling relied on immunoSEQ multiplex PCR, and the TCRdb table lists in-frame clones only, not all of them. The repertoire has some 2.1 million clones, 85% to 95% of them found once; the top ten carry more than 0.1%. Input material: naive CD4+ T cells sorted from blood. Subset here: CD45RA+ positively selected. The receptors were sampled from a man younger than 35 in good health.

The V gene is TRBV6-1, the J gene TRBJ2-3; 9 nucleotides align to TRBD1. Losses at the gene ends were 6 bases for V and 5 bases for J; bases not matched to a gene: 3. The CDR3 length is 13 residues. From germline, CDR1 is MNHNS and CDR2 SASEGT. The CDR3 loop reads CASRQGAVDTQYF. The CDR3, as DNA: TGTGCCAGCAGACAGGGGGCGGTAGATACGCAGTATTTT.

The DNA for the CDR3 is TGCGCCAGCAGCGAAATGGGACGGGGCCAAGAGACCCAGTACTTC. Translation gives CASSEMGRGQETQYF. The chain couples TRBV5-1 to TRBJ2-5, with D perhaps TRBD1 or TRBD2 (5 bases each). Trimming removed 4 bases at V and 1 base at J, with 14 bases between. Germline V gene lookup returns CDR1 SGHRS and CDR2 YFSETQ. The CDR3 is 15 amino acids.

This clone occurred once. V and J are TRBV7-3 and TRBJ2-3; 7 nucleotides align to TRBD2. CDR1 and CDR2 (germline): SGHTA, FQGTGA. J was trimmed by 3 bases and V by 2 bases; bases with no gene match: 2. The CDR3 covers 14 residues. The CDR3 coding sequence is TGTGCCAGCAGCTTAGCGGGGGTTACAGATACGCAGTATTTT. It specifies CASSLAGVTDTQYF.

CDR3: CASSEGGSSYEQYF. DNA of the CDR3: TGTGCCAGCAGTGAAGGGGGGAGCTCCTACGAGCAGTACTTC. This rearrangement joins TRBV2 to TRBJ2-7; TRBD1 or TRBD2 may be the D gene (5 bases each). Germline assignment: CDR1 SNHLY and CDR2 FYNNEI. V dropped 1 base and J dropped 0 bases, with 7 bases sitting between them. The CDR3 covers 14 residues.

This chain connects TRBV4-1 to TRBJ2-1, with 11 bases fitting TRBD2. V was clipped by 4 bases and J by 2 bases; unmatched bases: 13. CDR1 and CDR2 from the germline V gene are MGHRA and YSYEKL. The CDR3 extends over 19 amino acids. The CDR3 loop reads CASSPETSGAVTPYNEQFF. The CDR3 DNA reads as TGCGCCAGCAGCCCCGAGACTAGCGGGGCCGTAACCCCCTACAATGAGCAGTTCTTC.